The clone carrying this TCR beta chain was detected a few times. The source of the sample is a study of blood T cell repertoires in COVID-19. The overall study: T cells, B-cell-depleted T cells, or PBMCs supplied cDNA or gDNA.

Here immunoSEQ multiplex PCR was the method, and the copy in TCRdb shows in-frame clones only, minus some. Counted here are tens of thousands of clones, more than 75% occurring once; the ten biggest clones make up around 20%. Trimming pared 6 bases from V and 4 bases from J, leaving 16 bases between. Germline CDR1 SGHRS, CDR2 YFSETQ. The length of the CDR3 is 15 residues. The origin of this receptor is a human donor in a cohort sampled during active COVID-19. The specimen sequenced was peripheral blood. The chain carries TRBV5-1 and TRBJ2-2; tentative D call: TRBD1 (7 bases). CDR3 protein: CASKEGARGTGELFF. CDR3 sequence (DNA): TGCGCCAGCAAGGAGGGGGCGCGGGGCACCGGGGAGCTGTTTTTT.